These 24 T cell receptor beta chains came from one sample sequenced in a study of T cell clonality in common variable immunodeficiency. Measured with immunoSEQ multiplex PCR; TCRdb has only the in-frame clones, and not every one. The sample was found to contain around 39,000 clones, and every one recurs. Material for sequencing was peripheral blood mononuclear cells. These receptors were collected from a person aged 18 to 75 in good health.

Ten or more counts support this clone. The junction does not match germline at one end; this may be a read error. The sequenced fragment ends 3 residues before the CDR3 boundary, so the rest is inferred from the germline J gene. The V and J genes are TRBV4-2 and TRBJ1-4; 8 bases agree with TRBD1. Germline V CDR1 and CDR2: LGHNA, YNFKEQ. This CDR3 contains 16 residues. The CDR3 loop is CASSQEDIQGGEKLFF. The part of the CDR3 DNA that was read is TGCGCCAGCAGCCAAGAAGATATACAGGGGGGCGAAAAA.

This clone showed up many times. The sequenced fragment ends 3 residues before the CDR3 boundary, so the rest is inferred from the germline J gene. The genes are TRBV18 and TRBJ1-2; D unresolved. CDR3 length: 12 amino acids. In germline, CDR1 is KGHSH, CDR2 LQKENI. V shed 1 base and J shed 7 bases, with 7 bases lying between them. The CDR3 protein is CASSPQEGGYTF. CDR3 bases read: TGTGCCAGCTCACCACAAGAGGGTGGC.

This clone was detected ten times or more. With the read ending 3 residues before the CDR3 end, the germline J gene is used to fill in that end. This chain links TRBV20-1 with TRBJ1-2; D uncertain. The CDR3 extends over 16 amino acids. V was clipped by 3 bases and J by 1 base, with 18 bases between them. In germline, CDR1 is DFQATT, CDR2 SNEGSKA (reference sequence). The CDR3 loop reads CSARSSGYELNYGYTF. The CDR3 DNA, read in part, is TGCAGTGCTAGGAGTTCCGGTTACGAGCTTAACTATGGC.

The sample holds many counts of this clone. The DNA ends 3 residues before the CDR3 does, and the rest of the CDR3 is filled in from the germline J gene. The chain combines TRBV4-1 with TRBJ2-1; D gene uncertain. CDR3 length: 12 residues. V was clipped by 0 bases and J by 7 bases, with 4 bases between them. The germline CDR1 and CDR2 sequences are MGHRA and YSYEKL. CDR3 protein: CASSQDSNEQFF. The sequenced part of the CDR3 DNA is TGCGCCAGCAGCCAAGATTCTAATGAG.

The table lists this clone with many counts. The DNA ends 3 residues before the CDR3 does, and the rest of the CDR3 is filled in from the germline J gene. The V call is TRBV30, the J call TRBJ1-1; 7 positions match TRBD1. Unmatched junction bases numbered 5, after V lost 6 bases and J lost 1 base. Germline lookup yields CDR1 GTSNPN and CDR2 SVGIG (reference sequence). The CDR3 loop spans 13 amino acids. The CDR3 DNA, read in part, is TGTGCCTGCTCCCCAGGGGGGAACACTGAA. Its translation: CACSPGGNTE. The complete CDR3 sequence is CACSPGGNTEAFF.

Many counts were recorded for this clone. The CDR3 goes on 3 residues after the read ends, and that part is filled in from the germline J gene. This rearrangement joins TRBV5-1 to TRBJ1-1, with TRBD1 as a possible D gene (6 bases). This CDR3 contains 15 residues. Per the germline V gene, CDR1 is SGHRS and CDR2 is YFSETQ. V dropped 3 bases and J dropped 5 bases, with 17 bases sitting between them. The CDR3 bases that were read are TGCGCCAGCAGCTCGGGGGGGGCGCGGGGTACTGAA. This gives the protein CASSSGGARGTE. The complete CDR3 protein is CASSSGGARGTEAFF. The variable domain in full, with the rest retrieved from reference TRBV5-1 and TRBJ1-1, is KAGVTQTPRYLIKTRGQQVTLSCSPISGHRSVSWYQQTPGQGLQFLFEYFSETQRNKGNFPGRFSGRQFSNSRSEMNVSTLELGDSALYLCASSSGGARGTEAFFGQGTRLTVV.

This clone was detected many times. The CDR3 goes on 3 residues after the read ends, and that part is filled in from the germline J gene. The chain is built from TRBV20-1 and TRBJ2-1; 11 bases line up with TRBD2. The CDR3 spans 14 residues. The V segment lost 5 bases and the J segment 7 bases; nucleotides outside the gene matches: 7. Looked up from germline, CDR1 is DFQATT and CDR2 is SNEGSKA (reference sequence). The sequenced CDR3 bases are TGCAGTGCTTTAGCGGGGGGGCCTTGGAATGAG. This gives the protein CSALAGGPWNE. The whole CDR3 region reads CSALAGGPWNEQFF.

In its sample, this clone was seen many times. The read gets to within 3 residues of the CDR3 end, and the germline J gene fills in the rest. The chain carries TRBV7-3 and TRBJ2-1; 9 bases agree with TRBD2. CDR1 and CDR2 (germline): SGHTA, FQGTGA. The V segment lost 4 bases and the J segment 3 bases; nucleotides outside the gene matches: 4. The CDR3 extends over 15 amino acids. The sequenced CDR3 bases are TGTGCCAGCAGCTCCACAGCGGGAGGCTACAATGAG. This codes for CASSSTAGGYNE. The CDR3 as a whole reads CASSSTAGGYNEQFF.

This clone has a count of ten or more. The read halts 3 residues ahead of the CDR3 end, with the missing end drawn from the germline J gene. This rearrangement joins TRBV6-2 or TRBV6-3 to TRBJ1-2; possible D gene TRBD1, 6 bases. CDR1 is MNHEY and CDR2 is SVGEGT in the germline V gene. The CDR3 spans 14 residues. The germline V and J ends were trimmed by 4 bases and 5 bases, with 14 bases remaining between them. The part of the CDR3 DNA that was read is TGTGCCAGCAGTTTCAGACAGGAATCTTATGGC. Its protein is CASSFRQESYG. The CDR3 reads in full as CASSFRQESYGYTF.

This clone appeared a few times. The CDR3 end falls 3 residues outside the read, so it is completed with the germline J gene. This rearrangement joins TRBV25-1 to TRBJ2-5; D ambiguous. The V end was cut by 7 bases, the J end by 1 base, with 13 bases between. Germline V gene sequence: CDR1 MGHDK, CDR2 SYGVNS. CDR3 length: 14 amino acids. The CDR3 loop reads CASNPFQSQETQYF. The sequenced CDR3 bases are TGTGCCAGCAACCCTTTCCAGTCCCAAGAGACC.

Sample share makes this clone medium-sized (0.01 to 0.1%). CDR3 amino acids: CASSLTSGYAYNEQFF. CDR3 bases read: TGTGCCAGCAGCCTTACTAGCGGCTATGCCTACAATGAG. The chain links TRBV7-3 to TRBJ2-1, with 8 bases that match TRBD2. The CDR3 end lies 3 residues beyond the end of the read and is filled in from the germline J gene. CDR1 is SGHTA, CDR2 FQGTGA, per germline. V shed 5 bases, J shed 2 bases, and the junction held 8 bases outside the gene matches. This CDR3 is 16 amino acids long.

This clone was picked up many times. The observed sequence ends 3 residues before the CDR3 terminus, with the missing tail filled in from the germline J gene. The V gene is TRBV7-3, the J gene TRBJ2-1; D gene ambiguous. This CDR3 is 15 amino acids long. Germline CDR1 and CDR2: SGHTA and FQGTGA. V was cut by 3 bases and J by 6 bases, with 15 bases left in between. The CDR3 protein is CASSFTDDTFNEQFF. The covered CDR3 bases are TGTGCCAGCAGCTTCACAGATGACACATTCAATGAG.

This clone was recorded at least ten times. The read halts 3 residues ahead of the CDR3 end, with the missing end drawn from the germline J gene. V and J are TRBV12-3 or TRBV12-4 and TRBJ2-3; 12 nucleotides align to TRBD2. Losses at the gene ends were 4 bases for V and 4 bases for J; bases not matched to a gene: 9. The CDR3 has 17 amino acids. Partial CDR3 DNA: TGTGCCAGCAGTTCCGAAAGGACTAGCGGGAATTCAGATACG. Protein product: CASSSERTSGNSDT. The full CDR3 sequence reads CASSSERTSGNSDTQYF.

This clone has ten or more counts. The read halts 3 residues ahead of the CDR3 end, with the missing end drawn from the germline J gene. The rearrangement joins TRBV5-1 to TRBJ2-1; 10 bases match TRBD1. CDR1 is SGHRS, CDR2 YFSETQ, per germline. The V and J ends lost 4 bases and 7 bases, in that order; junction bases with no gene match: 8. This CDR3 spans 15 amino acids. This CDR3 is CASSAYGTGANEQFF. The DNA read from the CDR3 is TGCGCCAGCAGCGCCTACGGGACAGGGGCAAATGAG.

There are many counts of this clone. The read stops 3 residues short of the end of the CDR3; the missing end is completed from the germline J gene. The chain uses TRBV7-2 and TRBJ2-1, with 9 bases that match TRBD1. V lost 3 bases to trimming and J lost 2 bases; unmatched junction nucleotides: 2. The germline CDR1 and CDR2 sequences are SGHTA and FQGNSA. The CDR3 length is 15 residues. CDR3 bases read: TGTGCCAGCAGCTTCGGGACAGGGCCCTACAATGAG. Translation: CASSFGTGPYNE. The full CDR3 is CASSFGTGPYNEQFF.

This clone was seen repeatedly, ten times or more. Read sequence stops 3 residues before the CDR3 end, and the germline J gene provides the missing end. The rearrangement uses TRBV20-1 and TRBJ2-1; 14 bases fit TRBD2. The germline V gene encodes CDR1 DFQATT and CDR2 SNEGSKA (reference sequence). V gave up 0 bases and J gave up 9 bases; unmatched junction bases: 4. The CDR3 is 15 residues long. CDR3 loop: CSARDLTSGRGEQFF. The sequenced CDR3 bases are TGCAGTGCTAGAGATTTGACTAGCGGGAGGGGTGAG.

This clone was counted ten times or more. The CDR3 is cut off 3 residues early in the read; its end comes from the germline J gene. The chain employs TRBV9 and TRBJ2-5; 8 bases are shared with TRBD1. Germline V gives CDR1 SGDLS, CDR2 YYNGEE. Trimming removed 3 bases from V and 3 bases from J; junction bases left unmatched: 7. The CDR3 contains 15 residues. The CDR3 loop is CASSAAGTGEETQYF. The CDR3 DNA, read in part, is TGTGCCAGCAGCGCGGCCGGGACAGGCGAAGAGACC. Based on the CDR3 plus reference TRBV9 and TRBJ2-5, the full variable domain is DSGVTQTPKHLITATGQRVTLRCSPRSGDLSVYWYQQSLDQGLQFLIQYYNGEERAKGNILERFSAQQFPDLHSELNLSSLELGDSALYFCASSAAGTGEETQYFGPGTRLLVL.

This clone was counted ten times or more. The CDR3 spells CASGLVLFGISGRSQPQHF. CDR3 bases read: TGTGCTAGTGGTTTGGTACTCTTCGGAATCTCGGGGAGGAGTCAGCCC. The V and J genes are TRBV12-5 and TRBJ1-5; D ambiguous. The CDR3 is cut off 3 residues early in the read; its end comes from the germline J gene. CDR3 length: 19 amino acids. V was shortened by 0 bases and J by 6 bases, with 24 bases between the two germline ends. Germline V gene sequence: CDR1 LGHNT, CDR2 FRNRAP. The variable domain in full, with the rest retrieved from reference TRBV12-5 and TRBJ1-5, is DARVTQTPRHKVTEMGQEVTMRCQPILGHNTVFWYRQTMMQGLELLAYFRNRAPLDDSGMPKDRFSAEMPDATLATLKIQPSEPRDSAVYFCASGLVLFGISGRSQPQHFGDGTRLSIL.

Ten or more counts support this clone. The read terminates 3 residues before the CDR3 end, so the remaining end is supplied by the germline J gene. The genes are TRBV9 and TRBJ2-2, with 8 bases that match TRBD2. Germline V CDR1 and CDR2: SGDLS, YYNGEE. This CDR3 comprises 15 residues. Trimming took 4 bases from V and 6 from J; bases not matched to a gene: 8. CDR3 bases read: TGTGCCAGCAGCCCCGGGGGGGCGCAGGCCGGGGAG. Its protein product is CASSPGGAQAGE. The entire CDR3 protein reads CASSPGGAQAGELFF.

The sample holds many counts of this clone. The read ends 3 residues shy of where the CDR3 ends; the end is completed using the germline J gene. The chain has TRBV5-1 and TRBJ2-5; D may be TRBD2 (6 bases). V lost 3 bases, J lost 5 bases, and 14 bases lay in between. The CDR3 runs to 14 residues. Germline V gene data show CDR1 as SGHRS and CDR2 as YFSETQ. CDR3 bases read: TGCGCCAGCAGCTCGGACACTAGCTTTGAGACC. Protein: CASSSDTSFET. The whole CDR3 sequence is CASSSDTSFETQYF.

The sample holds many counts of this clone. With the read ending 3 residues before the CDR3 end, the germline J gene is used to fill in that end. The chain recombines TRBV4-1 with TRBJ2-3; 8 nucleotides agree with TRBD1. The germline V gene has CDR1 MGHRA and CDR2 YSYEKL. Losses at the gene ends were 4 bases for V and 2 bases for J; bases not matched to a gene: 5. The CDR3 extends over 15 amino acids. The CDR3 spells CASSPGQGNTDTQYF. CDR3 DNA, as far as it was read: TGCGCCAGCAGCCCCGGACAGGGTAACACAGATACG.

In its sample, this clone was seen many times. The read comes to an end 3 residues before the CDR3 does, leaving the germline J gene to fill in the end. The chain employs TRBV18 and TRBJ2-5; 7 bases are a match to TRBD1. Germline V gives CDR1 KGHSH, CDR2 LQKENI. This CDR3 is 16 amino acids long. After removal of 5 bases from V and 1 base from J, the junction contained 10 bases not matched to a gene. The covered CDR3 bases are TGTGCCAGCTCATCGGGACAGAGCCTTTTCCAAGAGACC. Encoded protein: CASSSGQSLFQET. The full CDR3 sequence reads CASSSGQSLFQETQYF.

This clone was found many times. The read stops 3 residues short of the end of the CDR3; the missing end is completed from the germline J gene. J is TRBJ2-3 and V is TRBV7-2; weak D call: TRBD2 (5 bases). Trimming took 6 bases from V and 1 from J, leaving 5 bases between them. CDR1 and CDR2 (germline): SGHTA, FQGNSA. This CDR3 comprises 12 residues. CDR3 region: CASRAGTDTQYF. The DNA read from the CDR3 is TGTGCCAGCAGAGCGGGCACAGATACG.

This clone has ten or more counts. The CDR3 reads CSAITSQGAAGYTF. The CDR3 DNA, read in part, is TGCAGTGCAATTACATCTCAGGGGGCTGCAGGC. The chain combines TRBV20-1 with TRBJ1-2; TRBD1 aligns across 8 bases. The read ends 3 residues early relative to the CDR3; the germline J gene fills the gap. Germline V lookup: CDR1 DFQATT, CDR2 SNEGSKA (reference sequence). The CDR3 loop spans 14 amino acids.